This entry lists 5 T cell receptor beta chains sequenced from one sample in a study of blood T cells in healthy people across ages. A second about 6 to 12 cycle PCR used barcoded and J-beta primers. MiXCR, applied by TCRdb to the 5' RACE reads, yields one record per CDR3 protein. The data hold roughly 800,000 distinct CDR3 sequences, with 58% observed a single time. Sequencing was carried out using blood. The receptors here all came from a man aged 25-40 years in good health.

The gene calls are TRBV12-3 or TRBV12-4 and TRBJ2-1; 10 bases line up with TRBD2. J was trimmed by 7 bases and V by 2 bases; bases with no gene match: 14. The CDR3 has 18 amino acids. The CDR3 is CASSLYGGASGSGNEQFF. For the CDR3, the DNA is TGTGCCAGCAGTTTATACGGGGGTGCTAGCGGGAGTGGGAATGAGCAGTTCTTC.

This clonotype was seen more than once but under ten times. J is TRBJ2-1 and V is TRBV20-1; either TRBD1 or TRBD2 may fit D (5 bases each). This CDR3 has 14 residues. Germline V gene sequence: CDR1 DFQATT, CDR2 SNEGSKA (reference sequence). V was pared by 3 bases and J by 3 bases, with 12 bases between. Written as DNA, the CDR3 is TGCAGTGCTAGTCCCGGGGCCGGCTACAATGAGCAGTTCTTC. Amino acids: CSASPGAGYNEQFF.

V and J are TRBV10-3 and TRBJ2-1; D not resolved. CDR3 length: 15 residues. Germline lookup yields CDR1 ENHRY and CDR2 SYGVKD. V dropped 2 bases and J dropped 0 bases, with 8 bases sitting between them. The CDR3 region is CAISETRGSYNEQFF. CDR3 sequence (DNA): TGTGCCATCAGTGAGACGCGCGGCTCCTACAATGAGCAGTTCTTC.

This clonotype has more than one count but fewer than ten. J is TRBJ1-2 and V is TRBV29-1, with 7 bases lining up with TRBD1. With V trimmed by 0 bases and J by 5 bases, 18 bases remained unmatched. This CDR3 contains 18 residues. Germline V gene lookup returns CDR1 SQVTM and CDR2 ANQGSEA. CDR3 in amino acids: CSVEDAAGGYQLEYGYTF. In DNA, the CDR3 is TGCAGCGTTGAAGATGCCGCAGGGGGGTATCAATTGGAATATGGCTACACCTTC.

This clonotype was seen only a few times. V is TRBV7-2 and J is TRBJ2-7; perhaps TRBD2 as D (6 bases). This CDR3 has 15 amino acids. The ends were cut back, 4 bases at V and 7 bases at J, with 20 bases in the middle. CDR1 is SGHTA and CDR2 is FQGNSA in the germline V gene. CDR3 in DNA: TGTGCCAGCAGCTATCGGGACTTCCTGGGAGGTGAGCAGTACTTC. It codes for CASSYRDFLGGEQYF.